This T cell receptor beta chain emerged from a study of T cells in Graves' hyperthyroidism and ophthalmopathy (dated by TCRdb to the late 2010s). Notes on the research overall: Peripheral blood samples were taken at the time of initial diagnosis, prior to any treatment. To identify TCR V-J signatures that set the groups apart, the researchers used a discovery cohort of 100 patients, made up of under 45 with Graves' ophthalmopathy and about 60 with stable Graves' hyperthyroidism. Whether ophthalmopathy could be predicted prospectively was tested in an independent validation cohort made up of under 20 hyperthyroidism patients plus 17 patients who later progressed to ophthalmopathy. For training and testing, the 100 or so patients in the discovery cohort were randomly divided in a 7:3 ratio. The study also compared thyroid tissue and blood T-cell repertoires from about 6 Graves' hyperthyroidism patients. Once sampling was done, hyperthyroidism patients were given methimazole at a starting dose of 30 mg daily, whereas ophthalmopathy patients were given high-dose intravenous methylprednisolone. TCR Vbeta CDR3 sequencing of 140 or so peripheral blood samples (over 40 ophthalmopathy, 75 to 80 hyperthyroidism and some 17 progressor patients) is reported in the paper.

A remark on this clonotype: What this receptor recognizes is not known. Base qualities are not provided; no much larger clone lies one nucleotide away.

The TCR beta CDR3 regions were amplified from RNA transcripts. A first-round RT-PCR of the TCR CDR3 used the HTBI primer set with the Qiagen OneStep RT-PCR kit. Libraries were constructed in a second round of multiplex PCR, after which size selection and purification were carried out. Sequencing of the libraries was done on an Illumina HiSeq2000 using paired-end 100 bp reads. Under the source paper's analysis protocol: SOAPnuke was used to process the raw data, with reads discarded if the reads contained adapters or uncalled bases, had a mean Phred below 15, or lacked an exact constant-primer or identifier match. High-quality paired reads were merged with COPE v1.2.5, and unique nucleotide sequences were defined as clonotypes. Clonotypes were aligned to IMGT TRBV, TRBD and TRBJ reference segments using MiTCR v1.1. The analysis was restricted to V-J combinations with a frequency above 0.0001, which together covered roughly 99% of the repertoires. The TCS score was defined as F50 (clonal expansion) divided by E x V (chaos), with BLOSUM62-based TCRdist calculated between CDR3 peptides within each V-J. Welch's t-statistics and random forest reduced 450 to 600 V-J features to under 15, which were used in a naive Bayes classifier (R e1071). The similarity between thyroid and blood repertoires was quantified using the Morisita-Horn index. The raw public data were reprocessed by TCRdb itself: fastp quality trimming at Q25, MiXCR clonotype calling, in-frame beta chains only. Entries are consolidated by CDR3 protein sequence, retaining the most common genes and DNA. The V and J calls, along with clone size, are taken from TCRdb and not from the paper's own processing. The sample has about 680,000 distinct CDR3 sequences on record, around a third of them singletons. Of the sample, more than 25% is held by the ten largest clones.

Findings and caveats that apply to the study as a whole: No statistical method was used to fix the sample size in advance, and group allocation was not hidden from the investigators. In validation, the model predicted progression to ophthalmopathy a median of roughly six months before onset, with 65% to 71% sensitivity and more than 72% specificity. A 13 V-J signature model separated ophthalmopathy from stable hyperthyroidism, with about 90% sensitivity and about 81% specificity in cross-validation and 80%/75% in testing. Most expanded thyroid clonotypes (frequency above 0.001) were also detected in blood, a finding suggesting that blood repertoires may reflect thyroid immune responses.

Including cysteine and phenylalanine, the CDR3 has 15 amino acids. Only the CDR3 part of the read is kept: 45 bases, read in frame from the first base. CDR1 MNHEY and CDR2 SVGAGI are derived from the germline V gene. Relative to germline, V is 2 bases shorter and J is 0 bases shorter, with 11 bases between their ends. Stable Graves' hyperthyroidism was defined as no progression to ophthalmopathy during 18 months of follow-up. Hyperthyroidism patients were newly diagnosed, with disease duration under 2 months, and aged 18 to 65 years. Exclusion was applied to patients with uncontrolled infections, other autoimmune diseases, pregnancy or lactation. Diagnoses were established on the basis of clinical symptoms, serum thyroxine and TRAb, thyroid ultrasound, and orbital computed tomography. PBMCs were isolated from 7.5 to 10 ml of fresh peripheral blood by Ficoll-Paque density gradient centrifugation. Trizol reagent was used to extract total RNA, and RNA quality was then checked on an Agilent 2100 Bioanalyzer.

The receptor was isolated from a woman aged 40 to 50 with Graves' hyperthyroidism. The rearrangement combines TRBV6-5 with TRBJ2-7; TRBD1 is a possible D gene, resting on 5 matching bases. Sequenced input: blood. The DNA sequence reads TGTGCCAGCAGTTACCGGACACTCAGCTCCTACGAGCAGTACTTC. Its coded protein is CASSYRTLSSYEQYF.